This T cell receptor (beta chain) comes out of a study of T cell responses to AZD1222 COVID-19 vaccine. This table comes from immunoSEQ multiplex PCR, and its TCRdb copy is limited to in-frame clones, with some not included. The data show some 140,000 clones, 89% seen once. The CDR3 contains 14 residues. Germline V gives CDR1 SNHLY, CDR2 FYNNEI. The V and J ends lost 4 bases and 0 bases respectively, with 6 bases between them. This specimen consisted of peripheral blood, obtained 28 days after the second AZD1222 dose. The sequence was obtained from an adult who received the AZD1222 COVID-19 vaccine. The chain carries TRBV2 and TRBJ2-2; a possible D gene is TRBD2 (6 bases). The DNA of the CDR3 is TGTGCCAGCAGTGGGACTACGAACACCGGGGAGCTGTTTTTT. Translation gives CASSGTTNTGELFF.